This T cell receptor (beta chain) was profiled in a study of blood T cells in healthy people across ages. Germline CDR1 reads DFQATT; CDR2 reads SNEGSKA (reference sequence). CDR3 length: 16 residues. V lost 6 bases to trimming and J lost 6 bases; unmatched junction nucleotides: 19. It was with a sample-barcoded 5' primer and a J-beta primer mix that a second PCR of about 7 to 12 cycles was run. TCRdb re-derived calls from the 5' RACE reads in MiXCR, one entry per CDR3 protein. Of hundreds of thousands of distinct CDR3 sequences in the sample, 45% to 50% were seen once. The source material was blood. This sequence joins TRBV20-1 and TRBJ2-7; 8 bases align to TRBD2. This TCR was sampled from a woman in her sixties or seventies in good health. Here the CDR3 reads CSAVPVAGQGPVEQYF. DNA of the CDR3: TGCAGTGCCGTGCCGGTAGCGGGACAAGGCCCTGTCGAGCAGTACTTC.